Detailed here is one TCR beta chain. Specified time point: newly diagnosed GD, antithyroid drugs for less than 3 months. Extracted PBMC RNA gave rise to the TCR library. The source of the sample is a study of regulatory T cells in long-lasting Graves disease. HTBI primers from iRepertoire and Arm-PCR of CDR3 regions yielded the TCR beta libraries. TCRdb re-analysed the multiplex PCR reads in MiXCR, keeping a single row per CDR3 protein. Of roughly 380,000 distinct CDR3 sequences in the sample, 16% were seen once. Germline CDR1 is PRHDT and CDR2 is FYEKMQ (reference sequence). Between the trimmed V and J ends, which lost 7 bases and 4 bases, there was a span of 10 bases. The CDR3 extends over 12 amino acids. The same data also went into a second study, on T cells in Graves' hyperthyroidism and ophthalmopathy.

The source was peripheral blood mononuclear cells (PBMCs), collected at new diagnosis, from a patient treated with antithyroid drugs. The chain employs TRBV13 and TRBJ1-1; D not resolved. This receptor was identified in a man aged 35-49 years with Graves disease. CDR3 sequence reads: CASNRDGTEAFF. In nucleotides, the CDR3 is TGTGCCAGCAACCGTGATGGCACTGAAGCTTTCTTT.